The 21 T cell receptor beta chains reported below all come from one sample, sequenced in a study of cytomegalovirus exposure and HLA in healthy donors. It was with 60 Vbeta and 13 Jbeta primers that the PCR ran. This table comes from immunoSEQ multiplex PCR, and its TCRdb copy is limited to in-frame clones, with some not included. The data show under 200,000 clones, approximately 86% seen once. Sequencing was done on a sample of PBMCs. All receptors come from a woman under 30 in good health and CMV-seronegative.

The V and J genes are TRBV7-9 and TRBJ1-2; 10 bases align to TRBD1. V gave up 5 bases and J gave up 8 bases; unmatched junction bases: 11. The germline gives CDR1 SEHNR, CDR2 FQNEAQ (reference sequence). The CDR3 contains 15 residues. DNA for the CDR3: TGTGCCAGCAGCCGTAACCGGGACAGGGGTAACGGCTACACCTTC. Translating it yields CASSRNRDRGNGYTF.

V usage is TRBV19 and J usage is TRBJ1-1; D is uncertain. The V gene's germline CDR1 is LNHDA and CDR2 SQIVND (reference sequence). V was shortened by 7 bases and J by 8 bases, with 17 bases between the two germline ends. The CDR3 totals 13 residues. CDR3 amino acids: CASTAAGLVEAFF. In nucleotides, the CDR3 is TGTGCCAGTACGGCCGCCGGCCTAGTGGAAGCTTTCTTT.

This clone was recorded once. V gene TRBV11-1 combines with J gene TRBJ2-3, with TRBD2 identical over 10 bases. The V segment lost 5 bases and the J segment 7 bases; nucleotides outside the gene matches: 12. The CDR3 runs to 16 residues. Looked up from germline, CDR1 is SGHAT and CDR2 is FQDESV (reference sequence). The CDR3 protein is CASSATSGSTGYTQYF. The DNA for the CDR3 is TGTGCCAGCAGCGCGACTAGCGGGTCGACCGGGTATACGCAGTATTTT.

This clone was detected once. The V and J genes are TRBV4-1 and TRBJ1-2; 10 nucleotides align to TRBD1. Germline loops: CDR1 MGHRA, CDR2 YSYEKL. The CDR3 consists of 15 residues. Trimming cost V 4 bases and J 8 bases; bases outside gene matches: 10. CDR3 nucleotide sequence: TGCGCCAGCAGCCTATTACCCGGGACAGGGGACGGCTACACCTTC. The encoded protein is CASSLLPGTGDGYTF.

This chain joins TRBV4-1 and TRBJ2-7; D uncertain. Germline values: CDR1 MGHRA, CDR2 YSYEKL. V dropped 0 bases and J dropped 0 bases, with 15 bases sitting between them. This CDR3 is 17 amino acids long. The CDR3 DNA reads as TGCGCCAGCAGCCAAGATCCGGTGACTCCGAGCTCCTACGAGCAGTACTTC. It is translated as CASSQDPVTPSSYEQYF.

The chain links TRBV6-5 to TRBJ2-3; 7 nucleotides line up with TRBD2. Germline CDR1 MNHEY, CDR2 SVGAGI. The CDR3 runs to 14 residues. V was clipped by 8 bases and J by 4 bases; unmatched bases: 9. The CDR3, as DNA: TGTGCCAGCCGAAGACTAGCCTCCTCAGATACGCAGTATTTT. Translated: CASRRLASSDTQYF.

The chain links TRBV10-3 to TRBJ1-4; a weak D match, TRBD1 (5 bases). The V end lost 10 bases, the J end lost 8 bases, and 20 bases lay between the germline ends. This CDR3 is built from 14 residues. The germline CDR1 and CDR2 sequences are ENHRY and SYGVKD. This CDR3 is CATQTASAGEKLFF. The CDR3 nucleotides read TGTGCCACCCAGACAGCCTCCGCGGGGGAAAAACTGTTTTTT.

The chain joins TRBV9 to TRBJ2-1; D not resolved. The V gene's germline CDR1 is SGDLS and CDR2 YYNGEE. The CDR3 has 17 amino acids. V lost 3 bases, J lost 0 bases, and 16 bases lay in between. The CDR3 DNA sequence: TGTGCCAGCAGCGCCAACTTTACCCGGAGCTCCTACAATGAGCAGTTCTTC. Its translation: CASSANFTRSSYNEQFF.

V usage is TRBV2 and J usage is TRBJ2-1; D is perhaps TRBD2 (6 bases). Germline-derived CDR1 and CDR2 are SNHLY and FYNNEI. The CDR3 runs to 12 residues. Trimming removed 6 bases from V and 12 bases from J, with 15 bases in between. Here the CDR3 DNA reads TGTGCCAGCAGGGAGCCCGGGACTTCGCAGTTCTTC. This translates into CASREPGTSQFF.

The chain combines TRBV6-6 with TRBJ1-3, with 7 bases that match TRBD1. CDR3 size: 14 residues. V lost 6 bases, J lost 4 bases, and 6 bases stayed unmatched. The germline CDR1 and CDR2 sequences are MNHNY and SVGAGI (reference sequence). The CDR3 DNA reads TGTGCCAGCAGCCAAGGGGGCTACGGAAACACCATATATTTT. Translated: CASSQGGYGNTIYF.

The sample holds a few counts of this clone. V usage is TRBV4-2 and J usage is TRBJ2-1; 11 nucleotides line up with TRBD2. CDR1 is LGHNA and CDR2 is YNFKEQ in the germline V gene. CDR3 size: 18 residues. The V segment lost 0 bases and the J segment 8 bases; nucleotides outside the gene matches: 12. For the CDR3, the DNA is TGTGCCAGCAGCCAAGATGGGGTTAGCGGGGGGGCGAGCGATGAGCAGTTCTTC. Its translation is CASSQDGVSGGASDEQFF.

The chain's CDR3 is CASSIRSGDNEQFF. CDR3 nucleotide sequence: TGTGCCAGTAGTATTCGATCGGGGGACAATGAGCAGTTCTTC. The genes are TRBV19 and TRBJ2-1; D perhaps matches TRBD2 (6 bases). This CDR3 contains 14 residues. V lost 3 bases and J 5 bases, leaving 11 bases between the germline ends. CDR1 is LNHDA and CDR2 is SQIVND in the germline V gene (reference sequence).

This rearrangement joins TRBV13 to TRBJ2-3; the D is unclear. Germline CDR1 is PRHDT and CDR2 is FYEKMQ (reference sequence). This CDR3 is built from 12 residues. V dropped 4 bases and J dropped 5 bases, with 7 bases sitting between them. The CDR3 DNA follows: TGTGCCAGCAGCTCGGTTGGAGATACGCAGTATTTT. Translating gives CASSSVGDTQYF.

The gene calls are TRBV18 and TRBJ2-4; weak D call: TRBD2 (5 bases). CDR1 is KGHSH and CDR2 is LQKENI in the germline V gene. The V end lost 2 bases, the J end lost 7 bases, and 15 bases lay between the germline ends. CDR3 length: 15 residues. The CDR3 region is CASSPMARGGNIQYF. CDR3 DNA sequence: TGTGCCAGCTCACCAATGGCCCGGGGTGGGAACATTCAGTACTTC.

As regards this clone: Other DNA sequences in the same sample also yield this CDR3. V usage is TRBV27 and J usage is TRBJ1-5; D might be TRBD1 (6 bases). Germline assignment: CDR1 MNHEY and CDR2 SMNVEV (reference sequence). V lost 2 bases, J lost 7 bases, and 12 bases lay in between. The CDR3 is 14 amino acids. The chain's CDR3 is CASSLAGVGQPQHF. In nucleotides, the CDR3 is TGTGCCAGCAGTTTAGCAGGGGTCGGGCAGCCCCAGCATTTT.

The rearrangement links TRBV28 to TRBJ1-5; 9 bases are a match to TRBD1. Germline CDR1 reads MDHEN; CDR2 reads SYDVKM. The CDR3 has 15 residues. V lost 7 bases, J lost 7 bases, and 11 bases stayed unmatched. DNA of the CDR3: TGTGCCAGCAAAAATCCGGGACAGGGAAGACAGCCCCAGCATTTT. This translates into CASKNPGQGRQPQHF.

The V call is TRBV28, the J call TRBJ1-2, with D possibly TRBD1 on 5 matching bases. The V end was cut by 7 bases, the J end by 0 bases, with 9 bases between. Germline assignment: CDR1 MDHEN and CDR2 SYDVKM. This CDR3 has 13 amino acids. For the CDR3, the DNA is TGTGCCAGCACCAGGGTCGCTAACTATGGCTACACCTTC. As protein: CASTRVANYGYTF.

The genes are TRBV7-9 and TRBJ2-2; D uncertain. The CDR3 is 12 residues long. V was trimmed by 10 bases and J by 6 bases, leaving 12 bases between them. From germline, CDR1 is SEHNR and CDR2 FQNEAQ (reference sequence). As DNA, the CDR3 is TGTGCCAACCTGGTGGCCGCCGGGGAGCTGTTTTTT. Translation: CANLVAAGELFF.

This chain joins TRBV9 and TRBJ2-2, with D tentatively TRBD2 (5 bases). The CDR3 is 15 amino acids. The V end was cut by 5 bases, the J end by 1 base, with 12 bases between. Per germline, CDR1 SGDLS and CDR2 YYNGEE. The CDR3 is CASSYEGGNTGELFF. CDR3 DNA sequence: TGTGCCAGCAGTTATGAGGGCGGGAACACCGGGGAGCTGTTTTTT. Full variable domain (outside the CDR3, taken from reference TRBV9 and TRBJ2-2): DSGVTQTPKHLITATGQRVTLRCSPRSGDLSVYWYQQSLDQGLQFLIQYYNGEERAKGNILERFSAQQFPDLHSELNLSSLELGDSALYFCASSYEGGNTGELFFGEGSRLTVL.

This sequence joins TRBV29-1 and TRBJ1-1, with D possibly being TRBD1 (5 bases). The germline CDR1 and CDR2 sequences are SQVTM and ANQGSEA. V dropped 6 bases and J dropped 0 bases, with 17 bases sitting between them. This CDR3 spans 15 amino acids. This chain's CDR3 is CSVNSGYYMNTEAFF. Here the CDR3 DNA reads TGCAGCGTAAACTCAGGGTACTACATGAACACTGAAGCTTTCTTT.

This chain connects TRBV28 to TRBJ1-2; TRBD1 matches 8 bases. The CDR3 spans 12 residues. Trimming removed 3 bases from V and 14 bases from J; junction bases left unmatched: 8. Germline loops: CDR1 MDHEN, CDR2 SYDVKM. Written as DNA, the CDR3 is TGTGCCAGCAGTTTTAACGGGGACAGGTTTACCTTC. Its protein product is CASSFNGDRFTF.